The present T cell receptor beta chain was sequenced within a study of blood T cell repertoires in COVID-19. Study context: Italy, Spain and the United States were the sources of the convalescent and acute COVID-19 samples.

CDR1 KGHSH and CDR2 LQKENI come from the germline V gene. The CDR3 sequence is 15 residues long. Unmatched junction bases numbered 6, after V lost 6 bases and J lost 2 bases. The table came from immunoSEQ multiplex PCR; TCRdb's copy has only in-frame clones and leaves some out. The table shows 60,000 or so clones, with about 83% occurring only once. V and J are TRBV18 and TRBJ1-4, with TRBD1 matching over 7 bases. The clonotype originates from a human donor in a cohort sampled during active COVID-19. Sequenced sample: peripheral blood. CDR3 sequence reads: CASSPDRVTNEKLFF. DNA of the CDR3: TGTGCCAGCTCCCCAGACAGGGTGACTAATGAAAAACTGTTTTTT.